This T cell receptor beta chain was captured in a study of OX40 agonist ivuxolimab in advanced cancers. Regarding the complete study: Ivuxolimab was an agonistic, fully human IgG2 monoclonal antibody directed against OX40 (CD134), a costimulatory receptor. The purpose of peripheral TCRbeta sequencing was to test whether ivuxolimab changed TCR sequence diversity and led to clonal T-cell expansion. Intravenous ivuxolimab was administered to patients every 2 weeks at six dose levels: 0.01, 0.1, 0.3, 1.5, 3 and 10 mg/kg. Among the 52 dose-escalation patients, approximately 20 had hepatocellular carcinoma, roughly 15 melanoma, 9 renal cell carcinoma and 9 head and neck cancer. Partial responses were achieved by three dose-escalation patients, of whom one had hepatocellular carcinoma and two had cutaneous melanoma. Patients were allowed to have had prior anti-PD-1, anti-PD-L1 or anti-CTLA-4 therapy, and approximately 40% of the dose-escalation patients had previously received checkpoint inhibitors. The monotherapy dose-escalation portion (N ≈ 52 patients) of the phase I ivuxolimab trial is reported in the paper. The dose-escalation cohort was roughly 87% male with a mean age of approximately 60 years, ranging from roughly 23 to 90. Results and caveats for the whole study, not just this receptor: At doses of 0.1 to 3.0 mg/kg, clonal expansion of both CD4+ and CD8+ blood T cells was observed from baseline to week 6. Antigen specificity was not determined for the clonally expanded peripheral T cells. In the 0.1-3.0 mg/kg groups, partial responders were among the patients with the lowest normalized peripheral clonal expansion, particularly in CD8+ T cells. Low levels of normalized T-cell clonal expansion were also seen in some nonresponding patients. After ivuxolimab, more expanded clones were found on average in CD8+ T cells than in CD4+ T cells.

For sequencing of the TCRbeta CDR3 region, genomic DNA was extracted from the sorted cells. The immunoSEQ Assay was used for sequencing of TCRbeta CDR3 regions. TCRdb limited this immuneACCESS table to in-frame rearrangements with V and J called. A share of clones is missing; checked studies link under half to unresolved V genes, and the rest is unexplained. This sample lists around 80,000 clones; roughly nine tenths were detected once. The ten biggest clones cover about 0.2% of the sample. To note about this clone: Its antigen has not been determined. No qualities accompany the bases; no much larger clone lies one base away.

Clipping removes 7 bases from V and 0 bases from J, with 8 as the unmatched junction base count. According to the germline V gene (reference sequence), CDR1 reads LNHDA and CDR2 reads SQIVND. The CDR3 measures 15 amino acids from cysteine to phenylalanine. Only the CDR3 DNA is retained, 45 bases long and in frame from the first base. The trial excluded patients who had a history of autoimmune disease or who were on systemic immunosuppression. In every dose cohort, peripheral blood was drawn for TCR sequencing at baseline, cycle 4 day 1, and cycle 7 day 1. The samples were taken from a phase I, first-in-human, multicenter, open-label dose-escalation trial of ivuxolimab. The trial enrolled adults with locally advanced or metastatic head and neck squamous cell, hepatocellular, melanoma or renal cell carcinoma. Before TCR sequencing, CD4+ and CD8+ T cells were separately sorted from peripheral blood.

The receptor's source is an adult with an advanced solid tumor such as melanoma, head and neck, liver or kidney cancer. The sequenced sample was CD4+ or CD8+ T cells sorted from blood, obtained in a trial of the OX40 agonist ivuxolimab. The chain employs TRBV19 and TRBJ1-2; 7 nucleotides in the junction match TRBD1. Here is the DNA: TGTGCCAGTACATCAACAGGGGCTGCTAACTATGGCTACACCTTC. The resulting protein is CASTSTGAANYGYTF.